This T cell receptor (beta chain) appears in the sequencing data of a study of shared clonotypes between healthy human individuals. Repertoires were generated with immunoSEQ multiplex PCR, while TCRdb's copy carries only in-frame clones and drops some. The data show over 2 million clones, with approximately 90% seen just once and 0.3% to 0.45% held by the top ten. The V end was cut by 4 bases, the J end by 0 bases, with 9 bases between. CDR3 length: 14 amino acids. CDR1 and CDR2 (germline): MNHEY, SVGAGI. The receptor comes from a man younger than 35 in good health. Some clones in this sample may be carry-over from other donors' samples. The sample consisted of naive CD4+ T cells from PBMCs. The subset was: CD45RA+ positively selected. V usage is TRBV6-5 and J usage is TRBJ1-2; D uncertain. The CDR3 sequence is CASSSAGANYGYTF. CDR3 bases: TGTGCCAGCAGTTCCGCTGGAGCTAACTATGGCTACACCTTC.